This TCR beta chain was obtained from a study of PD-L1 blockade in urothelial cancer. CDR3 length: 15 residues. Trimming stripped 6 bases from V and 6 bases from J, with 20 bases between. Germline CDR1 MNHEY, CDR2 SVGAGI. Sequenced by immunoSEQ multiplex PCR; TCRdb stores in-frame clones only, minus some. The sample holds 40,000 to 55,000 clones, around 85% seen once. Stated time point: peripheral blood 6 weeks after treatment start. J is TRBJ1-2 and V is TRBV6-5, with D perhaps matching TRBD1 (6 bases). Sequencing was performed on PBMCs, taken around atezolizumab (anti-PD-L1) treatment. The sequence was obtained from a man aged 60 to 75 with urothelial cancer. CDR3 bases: TGTGCCAGCAGCCGCACTCAGGGGTCTCCTGATGGCTACACCTTC. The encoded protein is CASSRTQGSPDGYTF.